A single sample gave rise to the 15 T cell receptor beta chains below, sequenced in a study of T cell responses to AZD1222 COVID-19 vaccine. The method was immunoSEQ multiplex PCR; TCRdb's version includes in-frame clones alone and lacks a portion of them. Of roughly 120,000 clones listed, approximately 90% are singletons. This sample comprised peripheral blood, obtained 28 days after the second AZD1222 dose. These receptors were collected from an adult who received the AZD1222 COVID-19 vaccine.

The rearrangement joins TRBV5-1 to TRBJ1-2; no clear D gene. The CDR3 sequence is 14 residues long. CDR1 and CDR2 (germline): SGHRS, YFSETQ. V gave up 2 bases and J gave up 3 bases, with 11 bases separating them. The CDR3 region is CASSFWVDDYGYTF. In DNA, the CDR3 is TGCGCCAGCAGCTTTTGGGTGGACGACTATGGCTACACCTTC.

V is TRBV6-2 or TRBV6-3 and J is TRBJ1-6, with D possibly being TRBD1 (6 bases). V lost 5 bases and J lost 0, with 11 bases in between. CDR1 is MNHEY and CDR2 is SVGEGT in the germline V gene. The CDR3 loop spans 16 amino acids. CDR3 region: CASSRGASSYNSPLHF. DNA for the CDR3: TGTGCCAGCAGTCGGGGGGCTAGCTCCTATAATTCACCCCTCCACTTT.

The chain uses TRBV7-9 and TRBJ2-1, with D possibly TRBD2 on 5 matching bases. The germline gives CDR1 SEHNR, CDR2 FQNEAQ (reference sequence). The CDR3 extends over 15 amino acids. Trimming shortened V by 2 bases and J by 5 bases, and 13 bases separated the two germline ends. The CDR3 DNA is TGTGCCAGCAGCTTAAACCCTAGCCCTGACAATGAGCAGTTCTTC. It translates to CASSLNPSPDNEQFF.

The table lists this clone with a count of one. The CDR3 reads CAWSEGGIYGYTF. Here the CDR3 DNA reads TGTGCCTGGAGTGAGGGCGGGATCTATGGCTACACCTTC. The rearrangement uses TRBV30 and TRBJ1-2; the D is unclear. Trimming cost V 1 base and J 4 bases, with 10 bases left between them. The V gene's germline CDR1 is GTSNPN and CDR2 SVGIG (reference sequence). The CDR3 totals 13 residues.

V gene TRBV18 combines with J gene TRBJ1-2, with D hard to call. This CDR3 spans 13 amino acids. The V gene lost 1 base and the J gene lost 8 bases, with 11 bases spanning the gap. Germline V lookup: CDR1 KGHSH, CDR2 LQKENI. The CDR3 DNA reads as TGTGCCAGCTCACCACAGGTCTTTGAGGGCTACACCTTC. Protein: CASSPQVFEGYTF.

The CDR3 coding sequence is TGCAGTGCTAGTGGTGTTGCGGTTAGTCATACGCAGTATTTT. Translation gives CSASGVAVSHTQYF. The chain joins TRBV20-1 to TRBJ2-3; D unresolved. Deletions cut 3 bases from V and 7 bases from J, with 17 bases between. Per the germline V gene, CDR1 is DFQATT and CDR2 is SNEGSKA (reference sequence). CDR3 length: 14 residues.

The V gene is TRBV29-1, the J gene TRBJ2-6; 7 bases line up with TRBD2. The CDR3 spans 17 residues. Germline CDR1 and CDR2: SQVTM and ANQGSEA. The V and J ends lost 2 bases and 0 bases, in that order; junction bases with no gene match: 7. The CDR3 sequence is CSVEWLADFSGANVLTF. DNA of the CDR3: TGCAGCGTTGAATGGCTAGCGGACTTCTCTGGGGCCAACGTCCTGACTTTC.

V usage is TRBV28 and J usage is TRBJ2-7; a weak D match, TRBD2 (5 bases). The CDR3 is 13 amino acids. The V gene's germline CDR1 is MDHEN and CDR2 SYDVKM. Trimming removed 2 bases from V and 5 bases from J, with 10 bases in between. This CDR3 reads CASSLNGLNEQYF. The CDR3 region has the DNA TGTGCCAGCAGTTTAAACGGACTTAACGAGCAGTACTTC.

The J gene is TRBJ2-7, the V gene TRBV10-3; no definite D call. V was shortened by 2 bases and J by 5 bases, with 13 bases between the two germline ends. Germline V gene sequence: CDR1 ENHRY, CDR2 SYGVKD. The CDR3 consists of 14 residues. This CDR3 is CAISEENLTHEQYF. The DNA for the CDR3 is TGTGCCATCAGTGAGGAAAACCTTACCCACGAGCAGTACTTC.

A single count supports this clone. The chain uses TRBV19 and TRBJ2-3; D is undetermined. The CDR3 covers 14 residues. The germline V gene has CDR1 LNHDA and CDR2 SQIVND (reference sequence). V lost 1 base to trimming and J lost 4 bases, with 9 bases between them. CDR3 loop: CASSIGGAPDTQYF. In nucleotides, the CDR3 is TGTGCCAGTAGTATAGGTGGTGCCCCAGATACGCAGTATTTT.

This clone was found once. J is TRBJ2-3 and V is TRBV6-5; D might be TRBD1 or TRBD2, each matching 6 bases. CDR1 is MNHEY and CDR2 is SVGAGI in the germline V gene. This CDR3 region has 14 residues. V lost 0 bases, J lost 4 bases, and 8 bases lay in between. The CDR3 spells CASSYSGGADTQYF. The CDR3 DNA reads TGTGCCAGCAGTTACTCGGGGGGCGCAGATACGCAGTATTTT.

DNA of the CDR3: TGTGCCAGCTCCCATTCGGGGTCAGGGGTAGACGGCTACACCTTC. Its translation is CASSHSGSGVDGYTF. V is TRBV7-9 and J is TRBJ1-2; perhaps TRBD1 as D (6 bases). This CDR3 is built from 15 residues. Germline CDR1 and CDR2: SEHNR and FQNEAQ (reference sequence). The V and J ends lost 8 bases and 8 bases respectively, with 24 bases between them.

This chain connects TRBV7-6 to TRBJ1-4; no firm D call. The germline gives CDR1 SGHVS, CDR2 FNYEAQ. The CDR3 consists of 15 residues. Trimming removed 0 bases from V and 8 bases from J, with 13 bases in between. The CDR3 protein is CASSLAQTSREKLFF. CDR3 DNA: TGTGCCAGCAGCTTAGCACAAACATCCAGGGAAAAACTGTTTTTT.

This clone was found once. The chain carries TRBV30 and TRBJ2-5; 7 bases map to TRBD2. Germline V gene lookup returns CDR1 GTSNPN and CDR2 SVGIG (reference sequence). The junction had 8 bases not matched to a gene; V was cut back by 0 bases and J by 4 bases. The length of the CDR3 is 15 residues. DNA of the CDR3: TGTGCCTGGAGTGTACTGGCGGGAGATGGAGAGACCCAGTACTTC. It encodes CAWSVLAGDGETQYF.

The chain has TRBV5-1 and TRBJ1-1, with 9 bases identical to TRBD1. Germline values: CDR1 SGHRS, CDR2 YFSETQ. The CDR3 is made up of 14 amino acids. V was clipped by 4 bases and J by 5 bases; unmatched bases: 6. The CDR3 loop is CASSTTDRGTEAFF. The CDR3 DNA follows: TGCGCCAGCAGCACCACGGACAGGGGAACTGAAGCTTTCTTT.